These 7 T cell receptor beta chains came from one sample sequenced in a study of T cell repertoires and HLA-DP antigens. No antigen is known for these receptors. The assay was immunoSEQ multiplex PCR, and TCRdb's table has in-frame clones only and misses some. The sample records almost 90,000 clones, roughly 86% being singletons. Input material: CD4+ T cells from PBMCs. The receptor set was obtained from a man between 50 and 59 years old in good health and CMV-seronegative.

In its sample, this clone was seen once. The genes are TRBV27 and TRBJ2-5; D may match TRBD1 or TRBD2 (6 bases each). The CDR3 has 13 amino acids. The V gene's germline CDR1 is MNHEY and CDR2 SMNVEV (reference sequence). The V end lost 6 bases, the J end lost 4 bases, and 12 bases lay between the germline ends. The DNA for the CDR3 is TGTGCCAGCAGACTAGGGGGAGGAGAGACCCAGTACTTC. Translating gives CASRLGGGETQYF.

This sequence joins TRBV7-9 and TRBJ2-7; TRBD2 matches 8 bases. Germline CDR1 SEHNR, CDR2 FQNEAQ (reference sequence). With 6 bases clipped from V and 0 bases from J, the junction kept 4 bases outside the gene matches. The length of the CDR3 is 14 residues. The CDR3 loop is CASRDSGASYEQYF. The CDR3 DNA reads TGTGCCAGCAGAGATAGCGGGGCCTCCTACGAGCAGTACTTC. The full variable domain, its missing parts supplied by reference TRBV7-9 and TRBJ2-7, is DTGVSQNPRHKITKRGQNVTFRCDPISEHNRLYWYRQTLGQGPEFLTYFQNEAQLEKSRLLSDRFSAERPKGSFSTLEIQRTEQGDSAMYLCASRDSGASYEQYFGPGTRLTVT.

The V and J genes are TRBV7-8 and TRBJ2-5; TRBD2 agrees at 10 bases. Trimming took 3 bases from V and 4 from J; bases not matched to a gene: 8. Looked up from germline, CDR1 is SGHVS and CDR2 is FQNEAQ. CDR3 length: 16 residues. CDR3 nucleotide sequence: TGTGCCAGCAGCTTTAGGGCTAGCGGGAGTCTAGAGACCCAGTACTTC. The encoded protein is CASSFRASGSLETQYF.

The CDR3: CASSYGGATNEKLFF. DNA for the CDR3: TGTGCCAGCAGTTATGGAGGGGCAACTAATGAAAAACTGTTTTTT. The rearrangement joins TRBV6-5 to TRBJ1-4; weak D call: TRBD1 (5 bases). The germline V gene encodes CDR1 MNHEY and CDR2 SVGAGI. CDR3 length: 15 amino acids. The ends were cut back, 3 bases at V and 0 bases at J, with 8 bases in the middle.

The chain joins TRBV12-5 to TRBJ2-1, with unresolved D. Germline V CDR1 and CDR2: LGHNT, FRNRAP. Trimming cost V 5 bases and J 3 bases, with 14 bases left between them. The CDR3 loop spans 15 amino acids. The CDR3 sequence is CASGRMGGSYNEQFF. For the CDR3, the DNA is TGTGCTAGTGGTAGAATGGGCGGAAGCTACAATGAGCAGTTCTTC.

This chain uses TRBV19 with TRBJ2-7; maybe TRBD1 (5 bases). V shed 6 bases and J shed 6 bases, with 18 bases lying between them. The germline V gene has CDR1 LNHDA and CDR2 SQIVND (reference sequence). The CDR3 covers 14 residues. The CDR3: CASRPRQGRVEQYF. The CDR3 coding sequence is TGTGCCAGTAGACCCCGGCAGGGAAGGGTCGAGCAGTACTTC.

J is TRBJ1-2 and V is TRBV5-4; D is undetermined. V shed 2 bases and J shed 2 bases, with 7 bases lying between them. CDR3 length equals 13 residues. CDR1 is SGHNT, CDR2 YYREEE, per germline (reference sequence). The chain's CDR3 is CASSLDRNYGYTF. CDR3 sequence (DNA): TGTGCCAGCAGCTTAGATAGAAACTATGGCTACACCTTC.